The present entry profiles one T cell receptor beta chain with its context. One junction end disagrees with the germline gene, perhaps due to a read error. Germline V gives CDR1 SEHNR, CDR2 FQNEAQ (reference sequence). The CDR3 has 12 residues. The PCR contained 60 Vbeta and 13 Jbeta primers. Profiling relied on immunoSEQ multiplex PCR, and the TCRdb table lists in-frame clones only, not all of them. The sample consists of about 98,000 clones, roughly 80% of them appearing once. The source of the sample is a study of cytomegalovirus exposure and HLA in healthy donors. The chain combines TRBV7-9 with TRBJ1-1, with D tentatively TRBD1 (5 bases). Sequenced material: PBMCs. The TCR sequence derives from a man aged 60-69 years in good health and CMV-seropositive. CDR3 DNA: TGTTCCAGCAGCTCGCCCCAGGGCCCCGCTTTCTTT. Translating gives CSSSSPQGPAFF.